This T cell receptor beta chain originates from a study of cytomegalovirus exposure and HLA in healthy donors. Notes on the study in general: It was only CMV serostatus that was available as immune exposure information. It was shown in a later analysis that HLA-associated TCR beta chains were more clonally expanded than other, equally common chains. Three of the chains that were CMV-associated were confirmed in vitro to be specific for CMV antigens.

Germline V gives CDR1 MRHNA, CDR2 SNTAGT. The CDR3 consists of 19 residues. The germline V and J ends were trimmed by 8 bases and 1 base, with 27 bases remaining between them. The PCR contained 60 Vbeta and 13 Jbeta primers. Original processing methods: Roughly 80 million unique TCR beta chains, approximately 11 million of them shared, were counted by a later analysis. Assay used: immunoSEQ multiplex PCR; TCRdb lists only in-frame clones, some missing. V and J calls and clone size are copied from that table; D and trimming were computed from the DNA. The data show some 120,000 clones, just under 75% seen once. This clone came up a few times. The antigen is unknown.

The receptor was derived from a man in his forties or fifties in good health and CMV-seropositive. The sequenced sample was PBMCs. The J gene is TRBJ1-5, the V gene TRBV6-4, with D uncertain. CDR3 region: CASLGSVSFGRRSNQPQHF. CDR3 bases: TGTGCCAGCTTGGGATCGGTAAGCTTCGGCCGGAGGAGCAATCAGCCCCAGCATTTT.